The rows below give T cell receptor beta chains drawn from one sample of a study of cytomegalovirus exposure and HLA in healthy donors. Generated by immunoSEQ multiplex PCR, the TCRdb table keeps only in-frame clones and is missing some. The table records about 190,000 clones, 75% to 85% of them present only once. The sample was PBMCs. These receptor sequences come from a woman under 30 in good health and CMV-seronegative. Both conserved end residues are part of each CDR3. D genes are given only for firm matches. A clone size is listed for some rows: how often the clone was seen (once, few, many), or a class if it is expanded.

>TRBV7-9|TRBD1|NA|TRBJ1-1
TGTGCCAGCAGCTTAGGGACAGGGGGCGTACCAGGCACTGAAGCTTTCTTT
CASSLGTGGVPGTEAFF
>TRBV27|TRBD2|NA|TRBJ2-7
TGTGCCAGCACTTCCGGGACTAGCGGCCCCTACGAGCAGTACTTC
CASTSGTSGPYEQYF
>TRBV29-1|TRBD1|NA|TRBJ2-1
TGCAGCGTCGCATTCGGGACAGGGGCCAACAATGAGCAGTTCTTC
CSVAFGTGANNEQFF
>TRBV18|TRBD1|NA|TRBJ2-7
TGTGCCAGCTCACCCATACAGGGGGAGACTCACTACGAGCAGTACTTC
CASSPIQGETHYEQYF
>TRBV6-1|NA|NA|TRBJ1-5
TGTGCCAGCAGTTCGGACAAGAATCAGCCCCAGCATTTT
CASSSDKNQPQHF
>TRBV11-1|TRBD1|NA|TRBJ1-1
TGTGCCACCGGGGACAGGGCGGAGACTGAAGCTTTCTTT
CATGDRAETEAFF
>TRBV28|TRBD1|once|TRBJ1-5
TGTGCCAGCAGTTTACCACAGGGGCAAAATCAGCCCCAGCATTTT
CASSLPQGQNQPQHF
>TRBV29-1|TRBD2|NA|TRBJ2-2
TGCAGCGTTCCCCGCATCGGGCGGGGGACCGGGGAGCTGTTTTTT
CSVPRIGRGTGELFF
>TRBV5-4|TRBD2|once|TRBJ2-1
TGTGCCAGCAGCCTGTTTAGACTAGCGGGAGAGGTCGATGAGCAGTTCTTC
CASSLFRLAGEVDEQFF
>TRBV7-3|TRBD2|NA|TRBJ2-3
TGTGCCAGCAGCGTGACTAGCGGGCCGACAGATACGCAGTATTTT
CASSVTSGPTDTQYF
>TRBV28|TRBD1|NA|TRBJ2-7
TGTGCCAGCAGTTCCGTGACAGGGAATTCGGGGCAGTACTTC
CASSSVTGNSGQYF
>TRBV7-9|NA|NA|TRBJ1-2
TGTGCCAGCAGCTTAGTCGGACACGGTTCAGCTAACTATGGCTACACCTTC
CASSLVGHGSANYGYTF
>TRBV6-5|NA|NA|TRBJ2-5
TGTGCCAGCAGTTACCGGGACCAAGAGACCCAGTACTTC
CASSYRDQETQYF
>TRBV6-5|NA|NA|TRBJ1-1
TGTGCCAGCAGACAGGGTTTATATGAAGCTTTCTTT
CASRQGLYEAFF
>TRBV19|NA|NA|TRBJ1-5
TGTGCCAGTAGTATTGAGAAGGGGATGATGTCGCAGCCCCAGCATTTT
CASSIEKGMMSQPQHF
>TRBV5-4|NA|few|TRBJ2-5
TGTGCCAGCAGACCAACGACCAGAGGGGAGACCCAGTACTTC
CASRPTTRGETQYF
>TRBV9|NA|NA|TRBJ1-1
TGTGCCAGCAGCGTAGTAGAGGGCACTGAAGCTTTCTTT
CASSVVEGTEAFF